This T cell receptor beta chain was identified during a study of cytomegalovirus exposure and HLA in healthy donors. About the research overall: Within an early data release were roughly 83 million unique TCRs drawn from HLA-typed donors.

Comment on this clone: Its antigen is unidentified.

Notes on the study in general: CMV serostatus alone was available as immune exposure information.

PCR employed 60 Vbeta and 13 Jbeta primers. Method: immunoSEQ multiplex PCR; TCRdb's copy keeps in-frame clones and lacks some. The sample lists approximately 150,000 clones, around 79% occurring once. The sequence was collected from a woman in her forties in good health and CMV-seropositive. Sequences were obtained from PBMCs.

The DNA of the CDR3 is TGTGCCAGCAGCTTGGGGGGAGCCCGCTCTGGAAACACCATATATTTT. Amino acids: CASSLGGARSGNTIYF. V and J are TRBV11-3 and TRBJ1-3, with a tentative D call TRBD1 (5 bases). The CDR3 runs 16 residues. Germline V CDR1 and CDR2: SGHNT, YENEEA. With 3 bases removed from V and 0 bases from J, the gap between germline ends came to 12 bases.